The clone carrying this T cell receptor beta chain was seen ten or more times. The sample belongs to a study of cytomegalovirus exposure and HLA in healthy donors. Measured with immunoSEQ multiplex PCR; TCRdb has only the in-frame clones, and not every one. The data contain about 200,000 clones, roughly 84% of them singletons. The ends were cut back, 7 bases at V and 1 base at J, with 10 bases in the middle. Germline CDR1 is MNHEY and CDR2 is SVGAGI. This CDR3 has 13 amino acids. Input material: PBMCs. This sequence joins TRBV6-5 and TRBJ1-1; D not certain. The receptor was isolated from a woman under 30 in good health and CMV-seropositive. The CDR3 sequence: CASTQKENTEAFF. The DNA for the CDR3 is TGTGCCAGCACACAGAAGGAGAACACTGAAGCTTTCTTT.